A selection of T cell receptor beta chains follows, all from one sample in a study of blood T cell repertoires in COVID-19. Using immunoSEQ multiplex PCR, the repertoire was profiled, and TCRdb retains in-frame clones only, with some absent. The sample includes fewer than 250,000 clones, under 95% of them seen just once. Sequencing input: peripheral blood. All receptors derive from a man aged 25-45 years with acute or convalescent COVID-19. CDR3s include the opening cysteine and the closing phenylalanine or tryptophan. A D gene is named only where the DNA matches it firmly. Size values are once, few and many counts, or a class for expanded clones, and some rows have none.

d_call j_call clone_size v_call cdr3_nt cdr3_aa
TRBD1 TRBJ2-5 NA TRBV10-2 TGCGCCAGCAGTGATCGCAGGGGGTGGTATGGGGAGACCCAGTACTTC CASSDRRGWYGETQYF
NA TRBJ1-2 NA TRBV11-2 TGTGCCAGCAGCCCTTATCCTGGCTACACCTTC CASSPYPGYTF
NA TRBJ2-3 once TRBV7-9 TGTGCCAGCAGCATTCTGGGGGGAGAGACAGAAACTAGCACAGATACGCAGTATTTT CASSILGGETETSTDTQYF
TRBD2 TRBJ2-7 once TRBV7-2 TGTGCCAGCAGCTTTAGCGGGAGGGTGGGTGAGCAGTACTTC CASSFSGRVGEQYF
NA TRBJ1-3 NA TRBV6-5 TGTGCCAGCAGCCTTTCAGGGACTGGAAACACCATATATTTT CASSLSGTGNTIYF
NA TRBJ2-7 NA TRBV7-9 TGTGCCAGCAGCTTTTATGAGCGGCAGTACGAGCAGTACTTC CASSFYERQYEQYF
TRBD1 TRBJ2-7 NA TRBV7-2 TGTGCCAGCAGCTTACAGGGACAGGGTCGCAACGAGCAGTACTTC CASSLQGQGRNEQYF
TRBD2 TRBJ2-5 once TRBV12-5 TGTGCTAGTGGCCTGGGGACTAGTCAAGAGACCCAGTACTTC CASGLGTSQETQYF
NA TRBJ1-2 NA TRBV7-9 TGTGCCAGCAGCTTCAACAGGGACTATGGCTACACCTTC CASSFNRDYGYTF
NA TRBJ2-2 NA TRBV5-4 TGTGCCAGCAGCTTTGGGGCGATGAACACCGGGGAGCTGTTTTTT CASSFGAMNTGELFF
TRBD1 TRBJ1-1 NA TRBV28 TGTGCCAGCTCACCCGGGGGACAGGGGAGCCCTGAAGCTTTCTTT CASSPGGQGSPEAFF
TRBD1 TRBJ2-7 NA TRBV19 TGTGCCAGTAGCAGAGGGACAGGACCCTACGAGCAGTACTTC CASSRGTGPYEQYF
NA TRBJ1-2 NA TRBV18 TGTGCCAGCTCACCAATTTCAGGGTCCCTTGGCTACACCTTC CASSPISGSLGYTF
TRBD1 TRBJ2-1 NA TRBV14 TGTGCCAGCAGCCAAGATCGATGGGGGACAGCGATCTACAATGAGCAGTTCTTC CASSQDRWGTAIYNEQFF
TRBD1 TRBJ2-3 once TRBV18 TGTGCCAGCTCACCTAGACAGGGAGATACGCAGTATTTT CASSPRQGDTQYF
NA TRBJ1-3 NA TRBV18 TGTGCCAGCTCGCCTCTTCGGGACTCCACGGGAAACACCATATATTTT CASSPLRDSTGNTIYF
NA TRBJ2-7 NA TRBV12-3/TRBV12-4 TGTGCCAGCAGCCCGTTCTCCTACGAGCAGTACTTC CASSPFSYEQYF
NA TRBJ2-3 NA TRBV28 TGTGCCAGCAGTTATCTAGCGATTAGCACAGATACGCAGTATTTT CASSYLAISTDTQYF
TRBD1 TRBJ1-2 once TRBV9 TGTGCCAGCAGCAGGGGGACAGGGAGTAACTATGGCTACACCTTC CASSRGTGSNYGYTF
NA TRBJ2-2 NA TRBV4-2 TGTGCCAGCAGCGTTAACGGGGAGCTGTTTTTT CASSVNGELFF
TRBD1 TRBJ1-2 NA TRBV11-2 TGTGCCAGCAGCTCAAATCTTGACAGGGTGTACACCTTC CASSSNLDRVYTF
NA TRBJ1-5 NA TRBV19 TGTGCCAGTAACCATGGGGGGGGCACTCAGCCCCAGCATTTT CASNHGGGTQPQHF
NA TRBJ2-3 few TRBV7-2 TGTGCCAGCAGCTATCGACAGTACACAGATACGCAGTATTTT CASSYRQYTDTQYF
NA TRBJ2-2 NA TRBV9 TGTGCCAGCAGGGTCGGCGGGTACACCGGGGAGCTGTTTTTT CASRVGGYTGELFF
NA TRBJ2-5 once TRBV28 TGTGCCAGCAGTCTACTCCAAGAGACCCAGTACTTC CASSLLQETQYF
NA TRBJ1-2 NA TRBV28 TGTGCCAGCAGTTTACGGGGTAGCCATGGCTACACCTTC CASSLRGSHGYTF
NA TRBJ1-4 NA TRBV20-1 TGCAGTGCTGTAAGACAGGAAAAACTGTTTTTT CSAVRQEKLFF
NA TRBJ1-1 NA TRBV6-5 TGTGCCAGCAGTTACGGGCAGGGGAACACTGAAGCTTTCTTT CASSYGQGNTEAFF
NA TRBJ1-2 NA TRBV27 TGTGCCAGCAGTCCACTCCAGGGAAGGGGTAGGGGCTATGGCTACACCTTC CASSPLQGRGRGYGYTF
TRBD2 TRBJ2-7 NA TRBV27 TGTGCCAGCAGTGAGAGCGGGAGGGCCCTAGACGAGCAGTACTTC CASSESGRALDEQYF
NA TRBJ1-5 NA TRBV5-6 TGTGCCAGCACCTCTGGAAGGGGGGGGTTCAATCAGCCCCAGCATTTT CASTSGRGGFNQPQHF
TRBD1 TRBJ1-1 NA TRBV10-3 TGTGCCATCAGCCCAACAGGGGGCAAAAACACTGAAGCTTTCTTT CAISPTGGKNTEAFF
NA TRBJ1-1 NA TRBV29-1 TGCAGCGTTGTAGATGGAGGGAAGGATTTCTTT CSVVDGGKDFF
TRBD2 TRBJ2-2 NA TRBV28 TGTGCCAGCAGTCGACTAGCGGGAGGGACCGGGGAGCTGTTTTTT CASSRLAGGTGELFF
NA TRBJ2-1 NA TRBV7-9 TGTGCCAGCAGCTTAGGTTCCAGGGCTGAGCAGTTCTTC CASSLGSRAEQFF
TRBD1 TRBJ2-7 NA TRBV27 TGTGCCAGCAGTTCTTCCAGGGGGCAGGACTACGAGCAGTACTTC CASSSSRGQDYEQYF
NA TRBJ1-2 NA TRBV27 TGTGCCAGCAAGGGGATGTACTATGGCTACACCTTC CASKGMYYGYTF
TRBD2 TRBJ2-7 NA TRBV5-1 TGCGCCAGCAGCTTTAGAGGGAGGGCCGCCTACGAGCAGTACTTC CASSFRGRAAYEQYF
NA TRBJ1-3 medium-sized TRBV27 TGTGCCAGCAGGCTCCCCCGGACTGCTGGAAACACCATATATTTT CASRLPRTAGNTIYF
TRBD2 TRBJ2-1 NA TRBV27 TGTGCCAGCAGTGCAATGGGACTAGCGGGAGGGCCGAACAATGAGCAGTTCTTC CASSAMGLAGGPNNEQFF